The 26 T cell receptor beta chains below all came from one sample that was sequenced in a study of OX40 agonist ivuxolimab in advanced cancers. Assay used: immunoSEQ multiplex PCR; TCRdb lists only in-frame clones, some missing. The data contain about 64,000 clones, around four fifths of them singletons. Sequenced here: CD4+ or CD8+ T cells sorted from blood, sampled in a trial of the OX40 agonist ivuxolimab. The origin of the receptors is an adult with an advanced solid tumor such as melanoma, head and neck, liver or kidney cancer.

This clone came up once. The chain has TRBV30 and TRBJ1-1; unclear D gene. V dropped 2 bases and J dropped 3 bases, with 10 bases sitting between them. Germline values: CDR1 GTSNPN, CDR2 SVGIG (reference sequence). This CDR3 is 13 amino acids long. Here the CDR3 DNA reads TGTGCCTGGAGTTATAGCCTGGACACTGAAGCTTTCTTT. Its protein product is CAWSYSLDTEAFF.

This chain connects TRBV11-3 to TRBJ2-2, with 15 positions matching TRBD2. V dropped 1 base and J dropped 7; count of bases not matched to a gene: 10. The CDR3 is made up of 19 amino acids. Germline values: CDR1 SGHNT, CDR2 YENEEA. The CDR3 spells CASSLAPGLAGGLNGELFF. In nucleotides, the CDR3 is TGTGCCAGCAGCTTAGCACCGGGACTAGCGGGGGGACTGAACGGGGAGCTGTTTTTT.

The rearrangement links TRBV28 to TRBJ1-1; the D gene is possibly TRBD1 (6 bases). V was pared by 6 bases and J by 1 base, with 9 bases between. This CDR3 has 13 amino acids. Germline CDR1 reads MDHEN; CDR2 reads SYDVKM. The DNA for the CDR3 is TGTGCCAGCAGGGAGACAGGGAACACTGAAGCTTTCTTT. Translated, it gives CASRETGNTEAFF.

The chain combines TRBV5-5 with TRBJ2-7; D uncertain. The CDR3 sequence is 15 residues long. The germline gives CDR1 SGHKS, CDR2 YYEKEE (reference sequence). The germline V and J ends were trimmed by 0 bases and 4 bases, with 14 bases remaining between them. The CDR3 reads CASSLVASDKYEQYF. The CDR3 coding sequence is TGTGCCAGCAGCTTGGTTGCCAGCGATAAATACGAGCAGTACTTC.

This clone has a single count. The rearrangement links TRBV2 to TRBJ1-1, with D perhaps matching TRBD1 (5 bases). The germline V gene has CDR1 SNHLY and CDR2 FYNNEI. V gave up 2 bases and J gave up 4 bases, with 8 bases separating them. This CDR3 is 13 amino acids long. CDR3 loop: CASSERRGTEAFF. CDR3 nucleotide sequence: TGTGCCAGCAGTGAACGGAGGGGCACTGAAGCTTTCTTT.

The chain recombines TRBV7-2 with TRBJ2-6; D not resolved. Trimming pared 3 bases from V and 0 bases from J, leaving 9 bases between. Looked up from germline, CDR1 is SGHTA and CDR2 is FQGNSA. The CDR3 is 16 amino acids. The CDR3 sequence: CASSLDPFSGANVLTF. DNA for the CDR3: TGTGCCAGCAGCTTGGATCCATTCTCTGGGGCCAACGTCCTGACTTTC.

V is TRBV29-1 and J is TRBJ2-6; 7 nucleotides match TRBD1. The V and J ends lost 6 bases and 4 bases, in that order; junction bases with no gene match: 6. Germline V gives CDR1 SQVTM, CDR2 ANQGSEA. The CDR3 is made up of 14 amino acids. The CDR3 nucleotides are TGCAGCGTACCTACAGGGGTCGGGGCCAACGTCCTGACTTTC. This encodes CSVPTGVGANVLTF.

The chain recombines TRBV2 with TRBJ2-5, with D uncertain. This CDR3 has 12 amino acids. The germline CDR1 and CDR2 sequences are SNHLY and FYNNEI. Trimming left V 7 bases short and J 2 bases short, with 8 bases between. The chain's CDR3 is CASTRVQETQYF. The CDR3, as DNA: TGTGCCAGCACCCGGGTTCAAGAGACCCAGTACTTC.

The chain recombines TRBV7-9 with TRBJ2-5; weak D call: TRBD1 (5 bases). Judging by the DNA end, TRBJ2-7 fits better; the J call may be wrong. Germline CDR1 SEHNR, CDR2 FQNEAQ (reference sequence). The CDR3 loop spans 16 amino acids. As DNA, the CDR3 is TGTGCCAGCAGCTTAGGGTTGGCAGGGCACTCCTACGAGCAGTACTTC. The encoded protein is CASSLGLAGHSYEQYF.

The chain is built from TRBV9 and TRBJ2-5; 8 bases map to TRBD2. The CDR3 has 15 amino acids. Germline trimming cut 0 bases from V and 5 bases from J; bases unmatched to any gene: 6. CDR1 SGDLS and CDR2 YYNGEE come from the germline V gene. CDR3 nucleotide sequence: TGTGCCAGCAGCGTAGGAGCGGGGGTAGGTGAGACCCAGTACTTC. Translating it yields CASSVGAGVGETQYF.

This CDR3 is CASRTFGTGSHEQYF. CDR3 coding DNA: TGTGCCAGCAGGACTTTTGGGACAGGTTCCCACGAGCAGTACTTC. The J gene is TRBJ2-7, the V gene TRBV25-1; 8 positions match TRBD1. CDR1 is MGHDK and CDR2 is SYGVNS in the germline V gene. The V segment lost 6 bases and the J segment 5 bases; nucleotides outside the gene matches: 12. The CDR3 consists of 15 residues.

This chain uses TRBV14 with TRBJ2-5, with TRBD2 as a possible D gene (5 bases). CDR1 SGHDN and CDR2 FVKESK come from the germline V gene. This CDR3 contains 17 residues. Trimming pared 1 base from V and 3 bases from J, leaving 18 bases between. The CDR3 sequence: CASSQGIWRAVKETQYF. The CDR3, as DNA: TGTGCCAGCAGCCAAGGGATCTGGCGGGCCGTGAAAGAGACCCAGTACTTC.

The chain recombines TRBV28 with TRBJ2-3, with 8 bases fitting TRBD2. The germline V gene has CDR1 MDHEN and CDR2 SYDVKM. This CDR3 has 14 residues. The V and J ends lost 3 bases and 11 bases, in that order; junction bases with no gene match: 10. The CDR3 nucleotides read TGTGCCAGCAGTTTTGGCGGGGGGACGGAGAAGCAGTATTTT. This codes for CASSFGGGTEKQYF.

In this sample, this clone turned up a few times. This sequence joins TRBV18 and TRBJ2-5, with D uncertain. This CDR3 region has 12 residues. Germline V lookup: CDR1 KGHSH, CDR2 LQKENI. V was trimmed by 4 bases and J by 5 bases, leaving 8 bases between them. The chain's CDR3 is CASSQGAETQYF. For the CDR3, the DNA is TGTGCCAGCTCACAGGGTGCGGAGACCCAGTACTTC.

This sequence joins TRBV7-3 and TRBJ2-2; 7 nucleotides match TRBD2. The germline V gene has CDR1 SGHTA and CDR2 FQGTGA. After removal of 5 bases from V and 7 bases from J, the junction contained 13 bases not matched to a gene. The CDR3 is 16 residues long. The chain's CDR3 is CASSPGLVSRGGELFF. The CDR3 region has the DNA TGTGCCAGCAGCCCAGGACTAGTCTCGCGAGGCGGGGAGCTGTTTTTT.

In nucleotides, the CDR3 is TGTGCCAGCTACAACCCCCTCAAGTCCTACGAGCAGTACTTC. Its translation is CASYNPLKSYEQYF. The chain couples TRBV7-2 to TRBJ2-7; D unresolved. From germline, CDR1 is SGHTA and CDR2 FQGNSA. The V end was cut by 8 bases, the J end by 1 base, with 15 bases between. There are 14 residues in the CDR3.

The chain recombines TRBV6-4 with TRBJ2-5, with a weak D call TRBD2 (5 bases). V lost 0 bases and J lost 3, with 8 bases in between. The germline CDR1 and CDR2 sequences are MRHNA and SNTAGT. CDR3 length equals 14 residues. CDR3 nucleotide sequence: TGTGCCAGCAGTGACTCTCGAGGGAAAGAGACCCAGTACTTC. The encoded protein is CASSDSRGKETQYF.

The V and J genes are TRBV10-1 and TRBJ2-1; 12 bases match TRBD2. There are 15 residues in the CDR3. V lost 5 bases to trimming and J lost 7 bases; unmatched junction nucleotides: 6. Germline values: CDR1 WNHNN, CDR2 SYGVQD (reference sequence). The DNA of the CDR3 is TGCGCCAGCAGTCCGGGACTAGCGGGTTATAATGAGCAGTTCTTC. Translation: CASSPGLAGYNEQFF.

The V gene is TRBV5-1, the J gene TRBJ2-4; 8 positions agree with TRBD1. The CDR3 consists of 15 residues. Germline V gene data show CDR1 as SGHRS and CDR2 as YFSETQ. Trimming took 0 bases from V and 3 from J; bases not matched to a gene: 2. Written as DNA, the CDR3 is TGCGCCAGCAGCTTGGGGGACAGGATCAAAAACATTCAGTACTTC. As protein: CASSLGDRIKNIQYF.

The table lists this clone with a few counts. V is TRBV7-2 and J is TRBJ1-2; 11 bases map to TRBD1. The CDR3 consists of 18 residues. V trimming: 2 bases; J trimming: 5 bases; junction bases outside the gene matches: 13. Germline V CDR1 and CDR2: SGHTA, FQGNSA. CDR3 bases: TGTGCCAGCAGCTTATGGGGACCCACCGGGACAGGGGGATATGGCTACACCTTC. Protein sequence: CASSLWGPTGTGGYGYTF. The variable domain in full, completed from reference TRBV7-2 and TRBJ1-2, reads GAGVSQSPSNKVTEKGKDVELRCDPISGHTALYWYRQSLGQGLEFLIYFQGNSAPDKSGLPSDRFSAERTGGSVSTLTIQRTQQEDSAVYLCASSLWGPTGTGGYGYTFGSGTRLTVV.

The CDR3 DNA sequence: TGTGCCAGCAGAACTAGGGGTCCACTCGATGGCTACACCTTC. This gives the protein CASRTRGPLDGYTF. This chain uses TRBV28 with TRBJ1-2; the D gene is possibly TRBD1 (5 bases). Trimming removed 6 bases from V and 6 bases from J, with 17 bases in between. The V gene's germline CDR1 is MDHEN and CDR2 SYDVKM. This CDR3 has 14 residues.

V usage is TRBV10-1 and J usage is TRBJ2-7, with D unclear. Germline V gives CDR1 WNHNN, CDR2 SYGVQD (reference sequence). This CDR3 has 13 amino acids. Trimming cost V 2 bases and J 6 bases, with 11 bases left between them. The CDR3: CASSEDPVSEQYF. Written as DNA, the CDR3 is TGCGCCAGCAGTGAGGACCCTGTCTCCGAGCAGTACTTC.

A few counts support this clone. J is TRBJ2-5 and V is TRBV7-2; D is possibly TRBD1 or TRBD2 (5 bases each). Trimming cost V 5 bases and J 3 bases, with 13 bases left between them. This CDR3 is 14 amino acids long. Germline CDR1 is SGHTA and CDR2 is FQGNSA. The CDR3 region is CASSHNLGEETQYF. DNA of the CDR3: TGTGCCAGCAGCCATAACTTGGGGGAAGAGACCCAGTACTTC.

The V call is TRBV18, the J call TRBJ1-2; 12 nucleotides align to TRBD1. The germline gives CDR1 KGHSH, CDR2 LQKENI. V dropped 3 bases and J dropped 6; count of bases not matched to a gene: 2. This CDR3 has 14 residues. Written as DNA, the CDR3 is TGTGCCAGCTCACCGGGACAGGGGGCTGATGGCTACACCTTC. Translating gives CASSPGQGADGYTF.

This clone has more than one count but fewer than ten. V gene TRBV2 combines with J gene TRBJ1-1; D uncertain. V was cut by 6 bases and J by 8 bases, with 13 bases left in between. The CDR3 covers 12 residues. The germline V gene has CDR1 SNHLY and CDR2 FYNNEI. The CDR3 loop is CASSRSFGEAFF. The CDR3 DNA reads as TGTGCCAGCAGCCGGTCGTTTGGGGAAGCTTTCTTT. Complete variable domain (other parts from reference TRBV2 and TRBJ1-1): EPEVTQTPSHQVTQMGQEVILRCVPISNHLYFYWYRQILGQKVEFLVSFYNNEISEKSEIFDDQFSVERPDGSNFTLKIRSTKLEDSAMYFCASSRSFGEAFFGQGTRLTVV.

This sequence joins TRBV19 and TRBJ2-7, with TRBD1 matching 8 bases. Per germline, CDR1 LNHDA and CDR2 SQIVND (reference sequence). V lost 1 base, J lost 3 bases, and 5 bases stayed unmatched. CDR3 length: 15 amino acids. CDR3 protein: CASSIAGQAHYEQYF. For the CDR3, the DNA is TGTGCCAGTAGTATAGCGGGACAGGCACACTACGAGCAGTACTTC.